The sequence of this T cell receptor (beta chain) was determined in a study of graft-versus-host responses after intestinal transplantation. At the level of the study: Transplant recipients had multivisceral, liver-intestinal, or isolated intestinal grafts. Among the recipients, all got anti-thymocyte globulin induction and then tacrolimus and steroids for around three years.

V lost 5 bases to trimming and J lost 5 bases, with 9 bases between them. The CDR3 consists of 12 residues. Germline V CDR1 and CDR2: LNHDA, SQIVND (reference sequence). TCRdb's table, derived via immunoSEQ multiplex PCR, lists solely in-frame clones and lacks some. The sample records 30,000 to 40,000 clones, about four fifths being singletons. The origin of this receptor is a human patient who received an intestinal transplant, so some T cells may come from the graft donor. The sample here was PBMCs, taken about 1,000 days after transplant. The chain has TRBV19 and TRBJ1-1; no clear D gene. CDR3 bases: TGTGCCAGTAGTGGTAGCCCAACTGAAGCTTTCTTT. Translation: CASSGSPTEAFF.